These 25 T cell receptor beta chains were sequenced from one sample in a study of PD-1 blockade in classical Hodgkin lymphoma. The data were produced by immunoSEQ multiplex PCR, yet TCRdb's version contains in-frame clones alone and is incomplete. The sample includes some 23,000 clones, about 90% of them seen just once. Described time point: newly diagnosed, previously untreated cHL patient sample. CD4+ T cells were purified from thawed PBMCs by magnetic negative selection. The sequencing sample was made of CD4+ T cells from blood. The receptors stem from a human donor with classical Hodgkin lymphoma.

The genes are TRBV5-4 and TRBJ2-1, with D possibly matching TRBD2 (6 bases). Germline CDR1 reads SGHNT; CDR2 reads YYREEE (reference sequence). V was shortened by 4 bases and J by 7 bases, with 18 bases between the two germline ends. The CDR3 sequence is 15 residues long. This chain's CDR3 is CASSLYWRGDNEQFF. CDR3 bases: TGTGCCAGCAGCCTCTACTGGCGGGGCGATAATGAGCAGTTCTTC.

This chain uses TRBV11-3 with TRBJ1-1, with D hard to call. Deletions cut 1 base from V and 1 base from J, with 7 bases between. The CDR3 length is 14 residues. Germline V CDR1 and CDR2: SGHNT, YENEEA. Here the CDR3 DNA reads TGTGCCAGCAGCTTAGGCCACCCGAACACTGAAGCTTTCTTT. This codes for CASSLGHPNTEAFF.

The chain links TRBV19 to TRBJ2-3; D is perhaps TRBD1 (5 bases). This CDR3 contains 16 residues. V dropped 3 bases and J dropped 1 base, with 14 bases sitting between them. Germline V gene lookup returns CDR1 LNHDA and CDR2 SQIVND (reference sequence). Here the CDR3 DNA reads TGTGCCAGTAGTATTAGTGCAGGGTTTCGCACAGATACGCAGTATTTT. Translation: CASSISAGFRTDTQYF.

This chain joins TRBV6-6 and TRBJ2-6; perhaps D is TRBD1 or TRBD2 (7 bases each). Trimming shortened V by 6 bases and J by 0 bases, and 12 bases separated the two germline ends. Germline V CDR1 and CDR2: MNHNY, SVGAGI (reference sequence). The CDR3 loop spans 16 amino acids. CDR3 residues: CASRAGGDSGANVLTF. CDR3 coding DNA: TGTGCCAGCAGGGCAGGGGGGGACTCTGGGGCCAACGTCCTGACTTTC.

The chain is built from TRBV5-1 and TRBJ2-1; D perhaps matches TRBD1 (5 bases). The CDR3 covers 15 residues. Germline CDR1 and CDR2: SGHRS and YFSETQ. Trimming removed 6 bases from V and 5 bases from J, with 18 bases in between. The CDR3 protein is CASTRTSLENNEQFF. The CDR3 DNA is TGCGCCAGCACGCGGACAAGCCTTGAAAACAATGAGCAGTTCTTC.

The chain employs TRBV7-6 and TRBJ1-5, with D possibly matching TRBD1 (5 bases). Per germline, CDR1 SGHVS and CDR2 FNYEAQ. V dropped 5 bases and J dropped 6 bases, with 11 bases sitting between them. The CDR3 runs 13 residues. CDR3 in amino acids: CASSPSGSQPQHF. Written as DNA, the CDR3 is TGTGCCAGCAGCCCCTCAGGGTCTCAGCCCCAGCATTTT. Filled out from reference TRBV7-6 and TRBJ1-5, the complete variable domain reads GAGVSQSPRYKVTKRGQDVALRCDPISGHVSLYWYRQALGQGPEFLTYFNYEAQQDKSGLPNDRFSAERPEGSISTLTIQRTEQRDSAMYRCASSPSGSQPQHFGDGTRLSIL.

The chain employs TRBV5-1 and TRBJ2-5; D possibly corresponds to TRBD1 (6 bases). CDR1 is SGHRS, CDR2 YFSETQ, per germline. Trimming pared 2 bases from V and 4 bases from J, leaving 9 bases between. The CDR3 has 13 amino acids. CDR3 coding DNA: TGCGCCAGCAGCTTTGCAGGGGCAGAGACCCAGTACTTC. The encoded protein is CASSFAGAETQYF.

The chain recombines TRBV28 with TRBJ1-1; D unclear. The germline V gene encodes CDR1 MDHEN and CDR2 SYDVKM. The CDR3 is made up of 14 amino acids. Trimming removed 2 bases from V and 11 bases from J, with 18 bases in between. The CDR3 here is CASSLTHQKGGAFF. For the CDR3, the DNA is TGTGCCAGCAGTTTAACCCATCAGAAGGGAGGGGCTTTCTTT.

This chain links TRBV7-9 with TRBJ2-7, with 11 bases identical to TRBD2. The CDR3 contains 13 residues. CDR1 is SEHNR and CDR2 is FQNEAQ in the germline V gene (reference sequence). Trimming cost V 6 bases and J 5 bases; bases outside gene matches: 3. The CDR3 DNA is TGTGCCAGCAGGGTAGCGGGGGGGGACGAGCAGTACTTC. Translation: CASRVAGGDEQYF.

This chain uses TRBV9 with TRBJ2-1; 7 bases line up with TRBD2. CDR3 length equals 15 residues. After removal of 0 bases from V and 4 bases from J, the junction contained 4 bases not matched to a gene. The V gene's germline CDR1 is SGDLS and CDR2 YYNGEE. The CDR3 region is CASSVVGGTYNEQFF. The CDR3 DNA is TGTGCCAGCAGCGTAGTGGGGGGGACGTACAATGAGCAGTTCTTC.

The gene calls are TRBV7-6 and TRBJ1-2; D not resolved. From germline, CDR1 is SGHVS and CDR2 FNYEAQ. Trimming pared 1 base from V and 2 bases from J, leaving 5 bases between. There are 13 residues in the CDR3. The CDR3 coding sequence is TGTGCCAGCAGCTTAGGGCAGAACTATGGCTACACCTTC. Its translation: CASSLGQNYGYTF. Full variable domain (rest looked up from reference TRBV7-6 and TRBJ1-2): GAGVSQSPRYKVTKRGQDVALRCDPISGHVSLYWYRQALGQGPEFLTYFNYEAQQDKSGLPNDRFSAERPEGSISTLTIQRTEQRDSAMYRCASSLGQNYGYTFGSGTRLTVV.

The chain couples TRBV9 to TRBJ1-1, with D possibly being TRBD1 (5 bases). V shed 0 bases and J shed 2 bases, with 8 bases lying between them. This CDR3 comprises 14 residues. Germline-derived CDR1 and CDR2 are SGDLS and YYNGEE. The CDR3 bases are TGTGCCAGCAGCGTAGGAGGGGAAAACACTGAAGCTTTCTTT. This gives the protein CASSVGGENTEAFF.

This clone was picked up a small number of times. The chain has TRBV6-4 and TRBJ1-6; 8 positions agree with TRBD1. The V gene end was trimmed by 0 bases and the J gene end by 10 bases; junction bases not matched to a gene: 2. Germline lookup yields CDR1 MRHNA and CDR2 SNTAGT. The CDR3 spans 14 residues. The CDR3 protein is CASSDSDRGSPLHF. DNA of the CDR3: TGTGCCAGCAGTGACTCAGACAGGGGATCACCCCTCCACTTT.

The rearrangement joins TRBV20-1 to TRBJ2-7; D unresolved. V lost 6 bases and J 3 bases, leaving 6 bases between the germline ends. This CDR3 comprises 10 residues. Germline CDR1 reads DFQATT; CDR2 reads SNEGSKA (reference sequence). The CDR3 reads CSAILYEQYF. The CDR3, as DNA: TGCAGTGCCATTCTCTACGAGCAGTACTTC.

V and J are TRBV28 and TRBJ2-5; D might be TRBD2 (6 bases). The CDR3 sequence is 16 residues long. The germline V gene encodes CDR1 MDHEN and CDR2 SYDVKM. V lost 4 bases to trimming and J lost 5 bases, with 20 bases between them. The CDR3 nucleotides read TGTGCCAGCAGTTCTGGCGGGGTGGAAAGTTGGGAGACCCAGTACTTC. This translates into CASSSGGVESWETQYF.

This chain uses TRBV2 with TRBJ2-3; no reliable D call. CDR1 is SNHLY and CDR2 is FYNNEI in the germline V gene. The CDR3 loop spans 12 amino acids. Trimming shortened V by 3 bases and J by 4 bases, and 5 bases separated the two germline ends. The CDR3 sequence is CASSEEPDTQYF. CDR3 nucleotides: TGTGCCAGCAGTGAGGAACCAGATACGCAGTATTTT.

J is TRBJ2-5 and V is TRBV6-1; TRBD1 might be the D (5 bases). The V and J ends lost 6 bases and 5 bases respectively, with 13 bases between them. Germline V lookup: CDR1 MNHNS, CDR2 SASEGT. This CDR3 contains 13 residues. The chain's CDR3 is CASRETVIETQYF. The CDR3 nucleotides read TGTGCCAGCAGAGAGACAGTTATCGAGACCCAGTACTTC.

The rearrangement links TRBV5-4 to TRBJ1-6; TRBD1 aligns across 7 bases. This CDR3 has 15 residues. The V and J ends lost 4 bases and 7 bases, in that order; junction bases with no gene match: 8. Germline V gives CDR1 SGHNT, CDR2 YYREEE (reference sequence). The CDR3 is CASSTRQGWNSPLHF. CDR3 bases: TGTGCCAGCAGCACAAGACAGGGTTGGAATTCACCCCTCCACTTT.

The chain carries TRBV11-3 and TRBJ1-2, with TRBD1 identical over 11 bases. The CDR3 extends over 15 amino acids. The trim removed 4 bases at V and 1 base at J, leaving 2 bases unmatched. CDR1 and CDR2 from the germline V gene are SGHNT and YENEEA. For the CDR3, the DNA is TGTGCCAGCAGCTCGGGACAGGGGGGTAACTATGGCTACACCTTC. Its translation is CASSSGQGGNYGYTF.

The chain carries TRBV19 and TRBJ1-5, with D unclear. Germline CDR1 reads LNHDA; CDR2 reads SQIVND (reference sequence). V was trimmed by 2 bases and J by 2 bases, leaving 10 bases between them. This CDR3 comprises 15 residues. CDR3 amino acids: CASSIRGSRNQPQHF. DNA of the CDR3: TGTGCCAGTAGTATAAGAGGCAGTCGCAATCAGCCCCAGCATTTT.

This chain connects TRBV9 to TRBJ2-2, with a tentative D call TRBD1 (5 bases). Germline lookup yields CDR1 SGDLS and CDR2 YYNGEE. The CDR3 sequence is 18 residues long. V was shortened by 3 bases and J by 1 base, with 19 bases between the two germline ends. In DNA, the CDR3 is TGTGCCAGCAGCGCACCACATCAGGGCGCATGGAACACCGGGGAGCTGTTTTTT. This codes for CASSAPHQGAWNTGELFF.

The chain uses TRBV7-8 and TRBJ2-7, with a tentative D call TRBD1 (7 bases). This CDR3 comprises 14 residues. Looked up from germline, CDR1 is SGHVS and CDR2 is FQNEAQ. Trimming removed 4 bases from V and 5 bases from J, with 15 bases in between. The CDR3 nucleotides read TGTGCCAGCAGCTGGCGGGGACAGATCGACGAGCAGTACTTC. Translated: CASSWRGQIDEQYF.

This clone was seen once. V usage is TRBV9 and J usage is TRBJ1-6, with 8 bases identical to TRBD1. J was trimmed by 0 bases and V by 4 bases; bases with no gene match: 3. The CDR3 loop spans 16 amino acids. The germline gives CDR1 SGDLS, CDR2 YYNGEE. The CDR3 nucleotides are TGTGCCAGCAGCCGGACAGGGAACTCCTATAATTCACCCCTCCACTTT. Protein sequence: CASSRTGNSYNSPLHF.

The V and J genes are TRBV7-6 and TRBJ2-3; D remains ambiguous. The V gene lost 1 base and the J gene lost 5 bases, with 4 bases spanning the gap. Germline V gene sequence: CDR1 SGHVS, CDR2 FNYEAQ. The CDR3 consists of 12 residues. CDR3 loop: CASSLDGDTQYF. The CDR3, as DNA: TGTGCCAGCAGCTTAGATGGAGATACGCAGTATTTT. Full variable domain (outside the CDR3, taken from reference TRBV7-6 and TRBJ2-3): GAGVSQSPRYKVTKRGQDVALRCDPISGHVSLYWYRQALGQGPEFLTYFNYEAQQDKSGLPNDRFSAERPEGSISTLTIQRTEQRDSAMYRCASSLDGDTQYFGPGTRLTVL.

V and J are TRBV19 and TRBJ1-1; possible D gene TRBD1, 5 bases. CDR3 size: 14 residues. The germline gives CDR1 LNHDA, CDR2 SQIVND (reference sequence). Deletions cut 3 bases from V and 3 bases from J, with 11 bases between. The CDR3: CASSILGRDTEAFF. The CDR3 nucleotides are TGTGCCAGTAGTATTTTGGGACGGGACACTGAAGCTTTCTTT.